Presented here are 3 T cell receptor beta chains from one specimen sequenced in a study of T cells in Graves' hyperthyroidism and ophthalmopathy. RNA transcripts gave rise to amplified TCR beta CDR3 regions. HTBI primers were used for first-round RT-PCR of the TCR CDR3. One entry per CDR3 protein, called by TCRdb with MiXCR from the multiplex PCR reads. The sample consists of fewer than 350,000 distinct CDR3 sequences, roughly 21% of them appearing once. The sequenced sample consisted of blood. The receptors shown here come from a woman aged 50 to 60 with Graves' hyperthyroidism.

This clonotype has only a few counts. This sequence joins TRBV9 and TRBJ1-2; 9 nucleotides align to TRBD1. The CDR3 runs 15 residues. V lost 3 bases, J lost 3 bases, and 6 bases stayed unmatched. Germline lookup yields CDR1 SGDLS and CDR2 YYNGEE. The CDR3 sequence is CASSAPQGADYGYTF. The CDR3 DNA reads as TGTGCCAGCAGCGCACCACAGGGGGCGGACTATGGCTACACCTTC.

This chain uses TRBV4-1 with TRBJ2-3; D gene uncertain. Germline CDR1 is MGHRA and CDR2 is YSYEKL. The CDR3 loop spans 13 amino acids. Deletions cut 3 bases from V and 2 bases from J, with 6 bases between. The CDR3 region has the DNA TGCGCCAGCAGCCAGGTCAACACAGATACGCAGTATTTT. This gives the protein CASSQVNTDTQYF.

The V call is TRBV7-9, the J call TRBJ2-1; D ambiguous. The length of the CDR3 is 13 residues. CDR1 and CDR2 from the germline V gene are SEHNR and FQNEAQ (reference sequence). The V end lost 3 bases, the J end lost 7 bases, and 10 bases lay between the germline ends. The CDR3 loop is CASSFQPTNEQFF. DNA of the CDR3: TGTGCCAGCAGCTTCCAGCCCACGAATGAGCAGTTCTTC.